The 26 T cell receptor beta chains given below trace back to one sample, sequenced in a study of T cell responses to AZD1222 COVID-19 vaccine. Only in-frame clones appear in the TCRdb table, and some are missing; sequencing was by immunoSEQ multiplex PCR. The sample carries tens of thousands of clones, about three quarters recorded once. The sequences come from peripheral blood, collected 28 days after the second AZD1222 dose. These receptors all come from an adult who received the AZD1222 COVID-19 vaccine.

This clone was seen a handful of times. V and J are TRBV7-3 and TRBJ1-6; D gene uncertain. From germline, CDR1 is SGHTA and CDR2 FQGTGA. Trimming removed 5 bases at V and 10 bases at J, with 21 bases between. The CDR3 is 16 residues long. This chain's CDR3 is CASSLPARRLGSPLHF. In DNA, the CDR3 is TGTGCCAGCAGCCTCCCGGCCCGGCGACTCGGGTCACCCCTCCACTTT.

The V call is TRBV11-3, the J call TRBJ1-1; no definite D call. This CDR3 spans 14 amino acids. Germline lookup yields CDR1 SGHNT and CDR2 YENEEA. Trimming removed 0 bases at V and 4 bases at J, with 9 bases between. In DNA form, the CDR3 reads TGTGCCAGCAGCTTAGATCGCAGCAGCACTGAAGCTTTCTTT. Its protein product is CASSLDRSSTEAFF.

The V and J genes are TRBV10-2 and TRBJ2-2; tentatively, D is TRBD1 or TRBD2 (5 bases each). CDR1 WSHSY and CDR2 SAAADI come from the germline V gene. This CDR3 region has 11 residues. The ends were cut back, 7 bases at V and 7 bases at J, with 7 bases in the middle. CDR3 nucleotide sequence: TGCGCCAGCACGAGGGGCGGGGAGCTGTTTTTT. Translating gives CASTRGGELFF.

The CDR3 spells CASSQQNTEAFF. CDR3 nucleotide sequence: TGTGCCAGCAGCCAGCAAAACACTGAAGCTTTCTTT. J is TRBJ1-1 and V is TRBV11-2; D not resolved. The V and J ends lost 5 bases and 2 bases respectively, with 6 bases between them. The CDR3 is 12 amino acids. In germline, CDR1 is SGHAT, CDR2 FQNNGV.

In this sample, this clone turned up a few times. This CDR3 is CATWGTGGSTDTQYF. In nucleotides, the CDR3 is TGTGCCACCTGGGGGACAGGGGGTAGCACAGATACGCAGTATTTT. V gene TRBV10-3 combines with J gene TRBJ2-3, with 11 bases identical to TRBD1. This CDR3 region has 15 residues. V was pared by 10 bases and J by 0 bases, with 6 bases of the junction left unmatched. CDR1 ENHRY and CDR2 SYGVKD come from the germline V gene.

The chain has TRBV6-2 or TRBV6-3 and TRBJ1-3, with unresolved D. Germline-derived CDR1 and CDR2 are MNHEY and SVGEGT. V was cut by 5 bases and J by 0 bases, with 5 bases left in between. CDR3 length equals 13 residues. The CDR3 nucleotides are TGTGCCAGCAGTGCCAGCTCTGGAAACACCATATATTTT. It translates to CASSASSGNTIYF.

V gene TRBV4-2 combines with J gene TRBJ1-4, with D tentatively TRBD1 (6 bases). Germline V gene lookup returns CDR1 LGHNA and CDR2 YNFKEQ. V was clipped by 3 bases and J by 7 bases, with 27 bases between them. There are 19 residues in the CDR3. The DNA for the CDR3 is TGTGCCAGCAGCCATCAGGGGAGGCAGGGAGTCTACTCGAGTGAAAAACTGTTTTTT. It codes for CASSHQGRQGVYSSEKLFF.

A few counts support this clone. V usage is TRBV21-1 and J usage is TRBJ1-1. TRBV21-1 has pseudogene status. The CDR3 is made up of 16 amino acids. The CDR3 loop reads CASSTRERGVYTEAFF. CDR3 DNA sequence: TGTGCCAGCAGCACCAGAGAGAGGGGGGTGTACACTGAAGCTTTCTTT.

This clone was detected a few times. This rearrangement joins TRBV5-1 to TRBJ2-5; 9 positions match TRBD1. After removal of 4 bases from V and 5 bases from J, the junction contained 6 bases not matched to a gene. The CDR3 runs 14 residues. Germline V lookup: CDR1 SGHRS, CDR2 YFSETQ. CDR3 sequence reads: CASSTWTGVETQYF. Written as DNA, the CDR3 is TGCGCCAGCAGCACTTGGACAGGGGTTGAGACCCAGTACTTC.

The genes are TRBV12-3 or TRBV12-4 and TRBJ2-3; TRBD1 agrees at 8 bases. The CDR3 runs 13 residues. The V segment lost 5 bases and the J segment 11 bases; nucleotides outside the gene matches: 9. CDR3 sequence: CASSPPDRVWQYF. DNA of the CDR3: TGTGCCAGCAGTCCCCCGGACAGGGTCTGGCAGTATTTT.

There are a few counts of this clone. CDR3 sequence: CASTTWEGANEAFF. CDR3 DNA: TGTGCCAGTACCACATGGGAGGGGGCGAATGAAGCTTTCTTT. The rearrangement uses TRBV19 and TRBJ1-1; TRBD1 aligns across 7 bases. Germline CDR1 reads LNHDA; CDR2 reads SQIVND (reference sequence). V lost 7 bases to trimming and J lost 7 bases; unmatched junction nucleotides: 12. This CDR3 region has 14 residues.

The chain recombines TRBV7-9 with TRBJ2-7, with no clear D. The length of the CDR3 is 13 residues. Trimming took 1 base from V and 2 from J, leaving 6 bases between them. Germline V CDR1 and CDR2: SEHNR, FQNEAQ (reference sequence). The CDR3 DNA reads as TGTGCCAGCAGCTTAGGACATACCTACGAGCAGTACTTC. This gives the protein CASSLGHTYEQYF. The whole variable domain, remainder taken from reference TRBV7-9 and TRBJ2-7, is DTGVSQNPRHKITKRGQNVTFRCDPISEHNRLYWYRQTLGQGPEFLTYFQNEAQLEKSRLLSDRFSAERPKGSFSTLEIQRTEQGDSAMYLCASSLGHTYEQYFGPGTRLTVT.

This clone was counted between two and nine times. This chain links TRBV7-8 with TRBJ2-1; D may match TRBD1 or TRBD2 (6 bases each). This CDR3 is built from 13 residues. Looked up from germline, CDR1 is SGHVS and CDR2 is FQNEAQ. V shed 5 bases and J shed 8 bases, with 13 bases lying between them. In nucleotides, the CDR3 is TGTGCCAGCAGCCGAGGGGGGCCCGATGAGCAGTTCTTC. Amino acid sequence: CASSRGGPDEQFF. The variable domain in full, with the rest retrieved from reference TRBV7-8 and TRBJ2-1, is GAGVSQSPRYKVAKRGQDVALRCDPISGHVSLFWYQQALGQGPEFLTYFQNEAQLDKSGLPSDRFFAERPEGSVSTLKIQRTQQEDSAVYLCASSRGGPDEQFFGPGTRLTVL.

J is TRBJ1-5 and V is TRBV6-1, with D tentatively TRBD1 (6 bases). With 1 base removed from V and 4 bases from J, the gap between germline ends came to 11 bases. The CDR3 has 15 residues. Germline CDR1 MNHNS, CDR2 SASEGT. CDR3 nucleotides: TGTGCCAGCAGTGAAGGGGGGCCGCGGAATCAGCCCCAGCATTTT. This codes for CASSEGGPRNQPQHF.

This clone was seen a few times. This chain uses TRBV3-1 (or the pseudogene TRBV3-2) with TRBJ1-2; D unclear. Germline lookup yields CDR1 LGHDT and CDR2 YNNKEL (reference sequence). Trimming took off 0 bases at V and 3 bases at J, with 8 bases between the two ends. The CDR3 runs 14 residues. CDR3 residues: CASSQDAGHYGYTF. The DNA of the CDR3 is TGTGCCAGCAGCCAAGATGCGGGTCACTATGGCTACACCTTC.

The chain uses TRBV7-9 and TRBJ2-7; 10 bases fit TRBD2. Germline trimming cut 5 bases from V and 4 bases from J; bases unmatched to any gene: 11. Per the germline V gene, CDR1 is SEHNR and CDR2 is FQNEAQ (reference sequence). CDR3 length: 16 residues. CDR3 residues: CASSLTPLAGVYEQYF. The CDR3 bases are TGTGCCAGCAGCCTAACCCCCCTAGCGGGAGTTTACGAGCAGTACTTC.

This rearrangement joins TRBV6-2 or TRBV6-3 to TRBJ2-7; 15 nucleotides align to TRBD2. The CDR3 spans 17 residues. Germline CDR1 and CDR2: MNHEY and SVGEGT. Trimming at V came to 6 bases and at J to 3 bases, leaving 9 bases not matched to a gene. The CDR3 DNA sequence: TGTGCCAGCAGCCCCGGACTAGCGGGAGGGCACCGCTACGAGCAGTACTTC. Protein product: CASSPGLAGGHRYEQYF.

The gene calls are TRBV7-2 and TRBJ1-2; 9 bases are a match to TRBD1. Germline CDR1 is SGHTA and CDR2 is FQGNSA. The ends lost 3 bases at V and 4 bases at J; junction bases unmatched: 6. The CDR3 runs to 15 residues. CDR3 in amino acids: CASSFRGQGPYGYTF. Here the CDR3 DNA reads TGTGCCAGCAGCTTCCGGGGACAGGGCCCCTATGGCTACACCTTC.

The chain employs TRBV18 and TRBJ2-2; D gene unclear. V was cut by 2 bases and J by 3 bases, with 10 bases left in between. The CDR3 totals 15 residues. The germline V gene encodes CDR1 KGHSH and CDR2 LQKENI. CDR3 residues: CASSPIQRYTGELFF. CDR3 nucleotide sequence: TGTGCCAGCTCACCAATACAGAGATACACCGGGGAGCTGTTTTTT.

The chain joins TRBV6-1 to TRBJ1-5, with D uncertain. The CDR3 contains 16 residues. The V gene's germline CDR1 is MNHNS and CDR2 SASEGT. V lost 2 bases and J lost 7, with 18 bases in between. CDR3 in amino acids: CASSERLGGYRQPQHF. The CDR3 nucleotides are TGTGCCAGCAGTGAACGGTTGGGCGGGTACCGCCAGCCCCAGCATTTT.

V gene TRBV28 combines with J gene TRBJ1-2, with no clear D. The V gene lost 10 bases and the J gene lost 0 bases, with 12 bases spanning the gap. The germline CDR1 and CDR2 sequences are MDHEN and SYDVKM. The CDR3 is 13 amino acids. The CDR3 loop is CATTDTPNYGYTF. The CDR3 bases are TGTGCCACCACAGACACCCCTAACTATGGCTACACCTTC.

The chain has TRBV6-5 and TRBJ1-5; 8 bases fit TRBD1. Unmatched junction bases numbered 6, after V lost 10 bases and J lost 4 bases. Germline lookup yields CDR1 MNHEY and CDR2 SVGAGI. The CDR3 runs to 13 residues. As DNA, the CDR3 is TGTGCCACCCGCACAGGGGGGAATCAGCCCCAGCATTTT. This encodes CATRTGGNQPQHF.

The chain links TRBV10-3 to TRBJ1-5, with D unresolved. Deletions cut 7 bases from V and 0 bases from J, with 13 bases between. In germline, CDR1 is ENHRY, CDR2 SYGVKD. The CDR3 is 15 amino acids. This CDR3 reads CAIKTDGNSNQPQHF. The CDR3 region has the DNA TGTGCCATCAAAACGGACGGGAATAGCAATCAGCCCCAGCATTTT.

This clone has just a few counts. This rearrangement joins TRBV9 to TRBJ2-7; weak D call: TRBD1 (6 bases). The length of the CDR3 is 14 residues. The V and J ends lost 0 bases and 3 bases respectively, with 10 bases between them. CDR1 SGDLS and CDR2 YYNGEE come from the germline V gene. Here the CDR3 reads CASSVAVGGYEQYF. CDR3 coding DNA: TGTGCCAGCAGCGTAGCCGTAGGGGGCTACGAGCAGTACTTC.

This clone was counted ten times or more. The chain carries TRBV7-9 and TRBJ2-5; 12 nucleotides line up with TRBD2. The CDR3 spans 14 residues. The V segment lost 4 bases and the J segment 4 bases; nucleotides outside the gene matches: 1. Germline CDR1 and CDR2: SEHNR and FQNEAQ (reference sequence). CDR3: CASSSTSGGETQYF. The CDR3 coding sequence is TGTGCCAGCAGCTCGACTAGCGGGGGAGAGACCCAGTACTTC.

The chain employs TRBV27 and TRBJ2-3; 12 bases align to TRBD2. CDR1 MNHEY and CDR2 SMNVEV come from the germline V gene (reference sequence). Trimming cost V 6 bases and J 6 bases; bases outside gene matches: 16. CDR3 size: 18 residues. CDR3 in amino acids: CASSPSLRLAGVTDTQYF. As DNA, the CDR3 is TGTGCCAGCAGCCCCTCCCTCCGACTAGCGGGAGTTACGGATACGCAGTATTTT.